This T cell receptor (beta chain) was profiled in a study of blood T cell repertoires in COVID-19. Study overall: Samples taken during acute and convalescent COVID-19 were collected in the United States, Italy and Spain. PBMCs, B-cell-depleted T cells, or T cells provided the cDNA or gDNA that made up the material.

Study processing details: Counts of nucleated cells, estimated from reference gene primer amplification, were obtained. Assay: immunoSEQ multiplex PCR; the TCRdb copy retains only in-frame clones and omits some. Clone size and the V and J calls come from that table; the DNA yielded D and trimming. The sample lists 150,000 to 200,000 clones, around four fifths occurring once. The CDR3 runs to 16 residues. CDR1 and CDR2 from the germline V gene are SGHRS and YFSETQ. The J segment lost 0 bases and the V segment lost 3 bases, leaving 3 bases of the junction unmatched. The material sequenced was peripheral blood. The chain links TRBV5-1 to TRBJ2-3; the match to TRBD2 covers 11 bases. This TCR came from a man between 65 and 85 years old with active or convalescent COVID-19. This CDR3 reads CASSSGTSGSTDTQYF. CDR3 nucleotides: TGCGCCAGCAGCTCAGGGACTAGCGGTAGCACAGATACGCAGTATTTT.